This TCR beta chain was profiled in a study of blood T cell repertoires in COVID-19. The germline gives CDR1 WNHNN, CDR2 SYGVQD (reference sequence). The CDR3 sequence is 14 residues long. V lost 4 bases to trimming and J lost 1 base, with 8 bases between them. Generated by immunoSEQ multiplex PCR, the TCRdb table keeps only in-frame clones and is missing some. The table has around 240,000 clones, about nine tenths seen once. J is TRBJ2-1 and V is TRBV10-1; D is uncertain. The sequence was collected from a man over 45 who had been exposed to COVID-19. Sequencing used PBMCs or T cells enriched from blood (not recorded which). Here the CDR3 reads CASSVAGSYNEQFF. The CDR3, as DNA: TGCGCCAGCAGTGTCGCAGGTTCCTACAATGAGCAGTTCTTC.